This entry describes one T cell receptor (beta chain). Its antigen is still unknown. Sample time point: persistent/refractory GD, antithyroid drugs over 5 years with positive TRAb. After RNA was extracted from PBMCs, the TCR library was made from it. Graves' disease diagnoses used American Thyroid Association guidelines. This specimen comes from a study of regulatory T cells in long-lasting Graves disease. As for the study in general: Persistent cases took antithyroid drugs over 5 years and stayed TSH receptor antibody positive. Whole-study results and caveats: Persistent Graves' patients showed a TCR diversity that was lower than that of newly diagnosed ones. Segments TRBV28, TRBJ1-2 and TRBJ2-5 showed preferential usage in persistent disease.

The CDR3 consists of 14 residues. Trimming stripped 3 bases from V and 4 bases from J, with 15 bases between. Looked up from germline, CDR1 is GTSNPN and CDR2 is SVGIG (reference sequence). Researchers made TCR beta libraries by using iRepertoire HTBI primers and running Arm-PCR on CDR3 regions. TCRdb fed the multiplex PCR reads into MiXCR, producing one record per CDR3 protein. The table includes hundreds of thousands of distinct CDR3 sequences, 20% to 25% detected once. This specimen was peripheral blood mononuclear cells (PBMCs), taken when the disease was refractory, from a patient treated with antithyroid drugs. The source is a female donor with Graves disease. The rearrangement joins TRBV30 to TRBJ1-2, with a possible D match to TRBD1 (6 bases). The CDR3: CAWRGDTRRYGYTF. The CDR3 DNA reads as TGTGCCTGGAGAGGGGACACCCGGCGCTATGGCTACACCTTC.